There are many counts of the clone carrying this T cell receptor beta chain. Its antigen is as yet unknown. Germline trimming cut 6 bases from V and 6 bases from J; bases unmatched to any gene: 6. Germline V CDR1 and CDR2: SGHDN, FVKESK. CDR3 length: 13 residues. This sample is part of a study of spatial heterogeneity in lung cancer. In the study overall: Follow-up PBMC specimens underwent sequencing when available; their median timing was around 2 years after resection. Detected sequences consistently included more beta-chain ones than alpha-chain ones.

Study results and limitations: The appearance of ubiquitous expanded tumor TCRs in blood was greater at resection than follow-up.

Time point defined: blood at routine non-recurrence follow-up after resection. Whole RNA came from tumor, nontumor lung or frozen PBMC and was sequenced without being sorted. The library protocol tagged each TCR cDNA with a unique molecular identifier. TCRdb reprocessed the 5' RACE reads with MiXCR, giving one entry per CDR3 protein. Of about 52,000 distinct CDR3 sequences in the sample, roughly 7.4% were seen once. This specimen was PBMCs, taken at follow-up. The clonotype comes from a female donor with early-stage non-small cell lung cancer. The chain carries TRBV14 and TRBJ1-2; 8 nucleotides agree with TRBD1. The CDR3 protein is CASRRQGRDGYTF. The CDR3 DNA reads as TGTGCCAGCAGACGACAGGGGAGAGATGGCTACACCTTC.